This T cell receptor beta chain was obtained from a study of long-term antiretroviral therapy in people with HIV. The CDR3 is 13 residues long. The germline V and J ends were trimmed by 0 bases and 10 bases, with 12 bases remaining between them. Per the germline V gene, CDR1 is ENHRY and CDR2 is SYGVKD. Concerning this clone itself: Its matching antigen is unknown.

Study outcomes and limitations: The repertoire was dominated at all time points by clones expanded before ART. Whereas controls had wider CDR3 length ranges, HIV repertoires had narrower ones.

Run at survey level, the immunoSEQ assay was version v3.0. The data were produced by immunoSEQ multiplex PCR, yet TCRdb's version contains in-frame clones alone and is incomplete. The data hold 8,500 to 14,000 clones, with around 89% observed a single time. The gene calls are TRBV10-3 and TRBJ1-1; D is undetermined. The TCR comes from a middle-aged woman with HIV. This specimen was unsorted PBMCs, taken 0.2 years before starting antiretroviral therapy. The DNA for the CDR3 is TGTGCCATCAGTGAGTCTAACGGGAGTCGAGCTTTCTTT. Its translation: CAISESNGSRAFF.